Here is one TCR beta chain with its context. The sample belongs to a study of T cell changes during pregnancy in multiple sclerosis. Sequenced by immunoSEQ multiplex PCR; TCRdb stores in-frame clones only, minus some. The profile shows tens of thousands of clones, around 90% of them singletons. This sequence was found in a female donor with multiple sclerosis, enrolled in a pregnancy study. The sample was CD4+ T cells from peripheral blood mononuclear cells, taken in the second trimester of pregnancy.

The CDR3 DNA follows: TGTGCCAGCAGCTTAGCAGGGTCTGGAAACACCATATATTTT. Translation gives CASSLAGSGNTIYF. The genes are TRBV6-5 and TRBJ1-3; tentative D call: TRBD1 (5 bases). Germline V lookup: CDR1 MNHEY, CDR2 SVGAGI. CDR3 length: 14 residues. Trimming cost V 6 bases and J 1 base, with 10 bases left between them.